This note documents a single TCR beta chain sequence. This clonotype was counted many times. The antigen this receptor binds is unknown. No clone much larger than this one lies a single base away; base qualities are absent. Each patient had bone marrow sampled at the time of active disease. Ficoll-Hypaque density gradient centrifugation was used to isolate the bone marrow mononuclear cells. Myeloma plasma cells were removed and CD138-negative cells were collected by negative selection after labeling with CD138 magnetic microbeads on a MACS separator. The purity of the isolated cells was checked by flow cytometry with CD138 antibodies on an Attune NxT. TRIzol reagent was used to extract total RNA, and a NanoDrop spectrophotometer was used to quantify the extracted RNA. For each patient, the CD138-negative bone marrow sample underwent paired RNA-seq and IR-seq. This sample is drawn from a study of read filtering for tumor transcriptome and immune sequencing (dated by TCRdb to between 2020 and 2021). With respect to the entire study: The cohort consisted of some 16 male and under 15 female patients, with a mean age of 65.9 years and an age range of roughly 45 to 85. By revised international staging, roughly 8 patients were R-ISS I, about 17 were R-ISS II and over five were R-ISS III. After DNase treatment, whole-transcriptome libraries were prepared with the TruSeq RNA Access Library Prep Kit. Per sample, about 4.05 to 10.27 million TCR-region mapped reads were obtained with IR-seq, compared with only about 80 to 1273 with RNA-seq. The study compared TCR repertoires from targeted immune repertoire sequencing and bulk whole-transcriptome sequencing run on the same bone marrow samples. As a main aim, a read-filtering strategy for immune repertoire data was addressed, with the specific question being whether clonotypes supported by a single read should be removed.

TCR libraries were built from roughly 400 ng RNA with the Immunoverse kit, using molecular barcoded adaptors covering alpha/delta and beta/gamma chains. TCR library preparation used the same RNA that was used for transcriptome sequencing. Sequencing of TCR libraries was carried out on an Illumina HiSeq 4000 with 2 x 150 cycles. The study's processing was this. With MiXCR, TCR reads were aligned to human V, D, J and C references and assembled into CDR3 clonotypes, with quality filtering and error correction included. The tcR package in R was used for analysis of clonotype counts and gene usage diversity. For inspection of raw mapping reads, RNA-seq reads were mapped by STAR aligner version 2.5.3a onto GRCh37 of the human genome. IR-seq fastq files were randomly downsampled with Seqtk 1.3 to test the effect of sequencing depth on detected clonotypes. TCRdb reprocessing: public reads trimmed at Q25 with fastp, clones called with MiXCR, in-frame beta chains kept. Each CDR3 protein appears once, grouped with its most common genes and DNA. These V and J calls rely on TCRdb rather than the paper's analysis. Counted in this sample were about 130,000 distinct CDR3 sequences; 10% to 15% of them appeared once. The top ten clones comprise approximately 9.9% of the sample.

Reading from cysteine to phenylalanine, the CDR3 counts 13 amino acids. Of the read, only the CDR3 DNA is kept; its 39 bases are in frame from base 1. Cut back by 6 bases and 2 bases, the V and J ends lie 13 bases apart. The germline V gene provides CDR1 SQVTM and CDR2 ANQGSEA. Study-wide findings and limitations: Single-read clonotypes made up about four fifths of clonotypes but about 3.3% of total reads in IR-seq, and 70% to 75% of clonotypes and approximately 48% of reads in RNA-seq. The correlation between IR-seq and RNA-seq shared clonotype proportions was increased by removal of single-read clonotypes. Compared with RNA-seq, IR-seq captured clonotypes at much higher depth and more reliably, and a smaller IR-seq throughput was enough to identify most shared clonotypes. The sorted CD138-negative fraction was not purified T cells but a mixed bone marrow immune population.

The TCR was taken from a donor at least 40 years old with multiple myeloma. The receptor chain draws on TRBV29-1 and TRBJ1-1, with a tentative D gene TRBD1 over 6 matching bases. The specimen sequenced was a population of CD138-negative cells sorted from bone marrow. Sample cell subset or site, as interpreted from the label and publication: bone marrow mononuclear cells depleted of CD138+ plasma/myeloma cells by negative magnetic selection. The CDR3 sequence is CSVPDRANTEAFF. The bases are TGCAGCGTCCCGGACAGAGCTAACACTGAAGCTTTCTTT.